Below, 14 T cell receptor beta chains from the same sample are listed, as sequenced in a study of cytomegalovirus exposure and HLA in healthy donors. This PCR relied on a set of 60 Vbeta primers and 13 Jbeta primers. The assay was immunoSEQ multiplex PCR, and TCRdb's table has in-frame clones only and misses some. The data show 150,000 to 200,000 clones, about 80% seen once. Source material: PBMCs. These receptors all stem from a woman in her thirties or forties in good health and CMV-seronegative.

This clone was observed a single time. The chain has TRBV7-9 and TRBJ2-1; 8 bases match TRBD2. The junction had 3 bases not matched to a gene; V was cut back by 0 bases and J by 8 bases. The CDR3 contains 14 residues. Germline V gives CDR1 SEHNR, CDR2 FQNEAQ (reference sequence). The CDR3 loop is CASSLATSDDEQFF. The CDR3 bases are TGTGCCAGCAGCTTAGCGACTAGCGATGATGAGCAGTTCTTC. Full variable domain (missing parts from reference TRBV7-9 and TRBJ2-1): DTGVSQNPRHKITKRGQNVTFRCDPISEHNRLYWYRQTLGQGPEFLTYFQNEAQLEKSRLLSDRFSAERPKGSFSTLEIQRTEQGDSAMYLCASSLATSDDEQFFGPGTRLTVL.

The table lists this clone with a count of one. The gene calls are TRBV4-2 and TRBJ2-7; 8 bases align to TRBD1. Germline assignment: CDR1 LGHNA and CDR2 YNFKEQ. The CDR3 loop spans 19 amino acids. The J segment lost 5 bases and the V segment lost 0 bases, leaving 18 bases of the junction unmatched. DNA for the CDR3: TGTGCCAGCAGCCAAGAGGTGGGCTTCGGCCAGGGGGCGAGTGACGAGCAGTACTTC. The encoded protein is CASSQEVGFGQGASDEQYF.

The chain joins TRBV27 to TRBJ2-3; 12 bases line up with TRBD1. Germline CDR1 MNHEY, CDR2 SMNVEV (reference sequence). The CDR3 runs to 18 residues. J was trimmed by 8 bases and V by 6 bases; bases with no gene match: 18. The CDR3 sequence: CASSWGTGGFGGPGTQYF. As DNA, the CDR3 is TGTGCCAGCAGCTGGGGGACAGGGGGCTTCGGCGGGCCAGGTACGCAGTATTTT.

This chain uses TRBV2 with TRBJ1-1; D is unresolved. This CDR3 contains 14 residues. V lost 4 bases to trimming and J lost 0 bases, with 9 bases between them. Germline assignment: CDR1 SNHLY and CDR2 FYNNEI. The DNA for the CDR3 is TGTGCCAGCAGTGCTACAGCAATGAACACTGAAGCTTTCTTT. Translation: CASSATAMNTEAFF.

CDR3 loop: CASSYRSDTEAFF. The DNA of the CDR3 is TGTGCCAGCAGTTATCGCAGTGACACTGAAGCTTTCTTT. The chain employs TRBV6-5 and TRBJ1-1, with no clear D. The V and J ends lost 3 bases and 3 bases respectively, with 8 bases between them. Per the germline V gene, CDR1 is MNHEY and CDR2 is SVGAGI. The CDR3 is 13 residues long.

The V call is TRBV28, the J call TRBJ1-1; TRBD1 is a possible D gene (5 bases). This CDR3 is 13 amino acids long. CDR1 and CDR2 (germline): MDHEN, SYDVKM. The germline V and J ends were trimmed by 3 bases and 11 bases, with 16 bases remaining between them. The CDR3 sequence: CASSLGGYGPAFF. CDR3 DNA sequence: TGTGCCAGCAGTTTGGGGGGGTATGGGCCGGCTTTCTTT.

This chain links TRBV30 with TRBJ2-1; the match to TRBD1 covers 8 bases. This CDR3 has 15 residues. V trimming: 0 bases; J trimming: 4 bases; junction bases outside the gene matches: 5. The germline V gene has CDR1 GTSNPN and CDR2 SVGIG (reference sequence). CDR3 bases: TGTGCCTGGAGTGTCGGGACAGGTAATTACAATGAGCAGTTCTTC. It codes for CAWSVGTGNYNEQFF.

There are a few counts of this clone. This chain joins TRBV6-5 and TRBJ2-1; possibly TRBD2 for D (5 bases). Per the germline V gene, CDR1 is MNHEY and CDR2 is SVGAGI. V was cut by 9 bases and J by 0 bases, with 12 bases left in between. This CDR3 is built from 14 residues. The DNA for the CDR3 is TGTGCCAGTAGCGCCCAGAGCTCCTACAATGAGCAGTTCTTC. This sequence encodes CASSAQSSYNEQFF.

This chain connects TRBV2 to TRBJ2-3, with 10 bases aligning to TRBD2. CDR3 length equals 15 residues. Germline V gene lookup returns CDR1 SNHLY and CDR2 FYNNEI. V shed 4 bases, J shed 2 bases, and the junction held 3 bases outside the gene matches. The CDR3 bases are TGTGCCAGCAGTGGACTAGCGGGCTCCACAGATACGCAGTATTTT. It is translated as CASSGLAGSTDTQYF.

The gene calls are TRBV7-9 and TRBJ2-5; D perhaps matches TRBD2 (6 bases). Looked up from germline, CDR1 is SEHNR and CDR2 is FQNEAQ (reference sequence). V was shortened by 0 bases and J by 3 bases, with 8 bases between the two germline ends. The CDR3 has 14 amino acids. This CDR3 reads CASSLALAKETQYF. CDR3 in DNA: TGTGCCAGCAGCTTAGCCCTAGCGAAAGAGACCCAGTACTTC. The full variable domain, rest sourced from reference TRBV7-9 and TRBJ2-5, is DTGVSQNPRHKITKRGQNVTFRCDPISEHNRLYWYRQTLGQGPEFLTYFQNEAQLEKSRLLSDRFSAERPKGSFSTLEIQRTEQGDSAMYLCASSLALAKETQYFGPGTRLLVL.

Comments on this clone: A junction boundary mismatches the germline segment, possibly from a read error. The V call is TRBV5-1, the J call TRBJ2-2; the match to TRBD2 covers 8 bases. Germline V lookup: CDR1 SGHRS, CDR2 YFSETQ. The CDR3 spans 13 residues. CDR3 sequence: CASGLAGTGELFF. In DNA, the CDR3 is TGCGCCAGCGGCTTAGCGGGGACCGGGGAGCTGTTTTTT. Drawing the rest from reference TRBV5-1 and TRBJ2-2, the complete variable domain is KAGVTQTPRYLIKTRGQQVTLSCSPISGHRSVSWYQQTPGQGLQFLFEYFSETQRNKGNFPGRFSGRQFSNSRSEMNVSTLELGDSALYLCASGLAGTGELFFGEGSRLTVL.

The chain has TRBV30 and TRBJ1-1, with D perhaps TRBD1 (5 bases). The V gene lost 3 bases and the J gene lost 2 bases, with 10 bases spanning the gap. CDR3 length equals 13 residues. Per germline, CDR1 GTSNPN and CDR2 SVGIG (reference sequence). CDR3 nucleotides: TGTGCCTGGAGAGAGACAGTTAACACTGAAGCTTTCTTT. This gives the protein CAWRETVNTEAFF.

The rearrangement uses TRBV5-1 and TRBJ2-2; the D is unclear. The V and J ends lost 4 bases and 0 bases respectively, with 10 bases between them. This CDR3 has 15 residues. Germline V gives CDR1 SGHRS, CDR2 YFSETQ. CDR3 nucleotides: TGCGCCAGCAGCCTGACACTCGCGAACACCGGGGAGCTGTTTTTT. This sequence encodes CASSLTLANTGELFF.

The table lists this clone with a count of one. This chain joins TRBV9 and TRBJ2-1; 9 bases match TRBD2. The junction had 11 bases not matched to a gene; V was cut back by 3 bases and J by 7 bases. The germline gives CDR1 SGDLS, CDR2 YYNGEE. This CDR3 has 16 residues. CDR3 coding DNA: TGTGCCAGCAGCGCAGATAGCGGGAGACGAGGGAATGAGCAGTTCTTC. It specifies CASSADSGRRGNEQFF. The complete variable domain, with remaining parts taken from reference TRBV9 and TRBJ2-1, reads DSGVTQTPKHLITATGQRVTLRCSPRSGDLSVYWYQQSLDQGLQFLIQYYNGEERAKGNILERFSAQQFPDLHSELNLSSLELGDSALYFCASSADSGRRGNEQFFGPGTRLTVL.